The 21 T cell receptor beta chains below come from one sample, sequenced in a study of tissue T cells after allogeneic stem cell transplantation. Here immunoSEQ multiplex PCR was the method, and the copy in TCRdb shows in-frame clones only, minus some. The sample lists 20,000 to 25,000 clones; approximately 72% were seen once. The specimen was spleen. The receptor set was obtained from a female BALB/c mouse in good health. Strain MHC haplotype: H2-d.

About this clone itself: Mouse germline and gene names are used. The DNA read from the CDR3 is TGTGCCAGCGGTGATGCAGGAGACAACTCCTATGAACAGTAC. Translating gives CASGDAGDNSYEQY. The full-length CDR3 reads as CASGDAGDNSYEQYF. The chain uses TRBV13-2 and TRBJ2-7; D call uncertain. The CDR3 end lies 1 residue beyond the end of the read and is filled in from the germline J gene. This CDR3 has 15 residues. Germline assignment: CDR1 NNHNN and CDR2 SYGAGS (reference sequence). The V gene lost 0 bases and the J gene lost 0 bases, with 10 bases spanning the gap.

Regarding this clone: Genes here carry mouse names. The sequence runs out 1 residue before the end of the CDR3; the remainder is reconstructed from the germline J gene. This chain uses TRBV1 with TRBJ2-2; tentatively, D is TRBD1 (5 bases). The CDR3 has 15 residues. Trimming removed 0 bases from V and 4 bases from J, with 9 bases in between. Germline CDR1 NSQYPW, CDR2 LRSPGD (reference sequence). Incomplete CDR3 DNA: TGCACCTGCAGTGCAGATCACAGGAGCACCGGGCAGCTCTAC. Encoded protein: CTCSADHRSTGQLY. The whole CDR3 sequence is CTCSADHRSTGQLYF.

A remark on this clone: Genes and germline come from the mouse. The CDR3 extends 1 residue past the end of the read, so its final part is completed from the germline J gene. This chain joins TRBV4 and TRBJ2-3; TRBD2 matches at 8 bases. CDR1 and CDR2 from the germline V gene are LGHDT and YNNKQL (reference sequence). V trimming: 6 bases; J trimming: 0 bases; junction bases outside the gene matches: 5. This CDR3 is built from 15 residues. Here the CDR3 reads CASRDWDNSAETLYF. The CDR3 bases that were read are TGTGCCAGCAGGGACTGGGACAATAGTGCAGAAACGCTGTAT.

Points on this clone: Genes here carry mouse names. The read finishes 1 residue shy of the CDR3 end, and the germline J gene is used to complete it. V and J are TRBV20 and TRBJ2-3; D might be TRBD1 (5 bases). The germline V and J ends were trimmed by 0 bases and 6 bases, with 13 bases remaining between them. The CDR3 covers 14 residues. CDR1 is GFQATS and CDR2 is STVNSAI in the germline V gene. The DNA read from the CDR3 is TGTGGTGCTAGGGAGGCAGGGAGAAGGGAAACGCTGTAT. Protein product: CGAREAGRRETLY. The full CDR3 sequence reads CGAREAGRRETLYF.

This clone was detected only once. Genes and germline are mouse. The sequenced fragment ends 1 residue before the CDR3 boundary, so the rest is inferred from the germline J gene. This rearrangement joins TRBV1 to TRBJ2-4, with 11 bases that match TRBD2. V was pared by 0 bases and J by 3 bases, with 5 bases of the junction left unmatched. This CDR3 comprises 17 residues. The germline CDR1 and CDR2 sequences are NSQYPW and LRSPGD (reference sequence). The covered CDR3 bases are TGCACCTGCAGTGCAGATATGGACTGGGGGGACCAAAACACCTTGTAC. Its translation: CTCSADMDWGDQNTLY. The whole CDR3 reads CTCSADMDWGDQNTLYF.

As to this clone: Mouse gene names and germline throughout. The CDR3 is CASSHPTAANSDYTF. The DNA read from the CDR3 is TGTGCCAGCAGTCATCCGACAGCTGCAAACTCCGACTACACC. The chain combines TRBV2 with TRBJ1-2, with a weak D call TRBD1 (5 bases). The CDR3 is cut off 1 residue early in the read; its end comes from the germline J gene. V lost 6 bases and J 0 bases, leaving 14 bases between the germline ends. The length of the CDR3 is 15 residues. Germline V gene sequence: CDR1 LGHNA, CDR2 YSYQKL.

Worth noting for this clone: The listed genes are named as in mouse. The sequenced fragment ends 1 residue before the CDR3 boundary, so the rest is inferred from the germline J gene. The gene calls are TRBV19 and TRBJ2-1; 12 nucleotides agree with TRBD1. CDR1 and CDR2 (germline): FNHDT, SITEND (reference sequence). CDR3 length: 16 amino acids. Trimming took 4 bases from V and 4 from J; bases not matched to a gene: 6. The CDR3 sequence: CASSPGQGAHYAEQFF. The CDR3 DNA, read in part, is TGTGCCAGCAGTCCGGGACAGGGGGCGCATTATGCTGAGCAGTTC.

For this clone: Gene names refer to mouse genes. With the read ending 1 residue before the CDR3 end, the germline J gene is used to fill in that end. The rearrangement links TRBV5 to TRBJ2-5; TRBD2 might be the D (5 bases). Germline assignment: CDR1 LGHNA and CDR2 YNLKQL (reference sequence). V lost 1 base to trimming and J lost 1 base, with 6 bases between them. The length of the CDR3 is 14 residues. CDR3 DNA (partial): TGTGCCAGCAGCCAAGTGGGGTACCAAGACACCCAGTAC. It translates to CASSQVGYQDTQY. The complete CDR3 sequence is CASSQVGYQDTQYF.

A note on this clone: Germline and genes here are mouse. The DNA read from the CDR3 is TGTGCCAGCGGTGCCAGGGACAGTACAGAAGTCTTC. Translation gives CASGARDSTEVF. The whole CDR3 protein is CASGARDSTEVFF. The chain is built from TRBV13-2 and TRBJ1-1; the match to TRBD1 covers 7 bases. The missing CDR3 end, 1 residue past where the read stops, is filled in from the germline J gene. The CDR3 loop spans 13 amino acids. CDR1 is NNHNN, CDR2 SYGAGS, per germline (reference sequence). The V segment lost 3 bases and the J segment 5 bases; nucleotides outside the gene matches: 4.

As for this clone: Genes here carry mouse names. The CDR3 end lies 1 residue beyond the end of the read and is filled in from the germline J gene. The genes are TRBV31 and TRBJ1-4; TRBD1 is a possible D gene (5 bases). The CDR3 is 14 amino acids. Trimming cost V 3 bases and J 0 bases, with 8 bases left between them. Germline CDR1 and CDR2: GKSSPN and SITVG. Here the CDR3 reads CAWSLRVSNERLFF. The CDR3 bases that were read are TGTGCCTGGAGCCTCAGGGTTTCCAACGAAAGATTATTT.

In regard to this clone: Any gene name here is a mouse gene name. The missing CDR3 end, 1 residue past where the read stops, is filled in from the germline J gene. The V and J genes are TRBV5 and TRBJ2-7; D gene unclear. The CDR3 covers 11 residues. Trimming removed 0 bases from V and 4 bases from J, with 1 base in between. The germline V gene encodes CDR1 LGHNA and CDR2 YNLKQL (reference sequence). The CDR3 is CASSQEYEQYF. The sequenced CDR3 bases are TGTGCCAGCAGCCAAGAATATGAACAGTAC.

This clone has just a few counts. Gene names follow the mouse nomenclature. The DNA ends 1 residue before the CDR3 does, and the rest of the CDR3 is filled in from the germline J gene. This chain joins TRBV13-2 and TRBJ2-7, with TRBD2 matching 9 bases. The V segment lost 0 bases and the J segment 4 bases; nucleotides outside the gene matches: 2. The CDR3 is made up of 14 amino acids. CDR1 NNHNN and CDR2 SYGAGS come from the germline V gene (reference sequence). The sequenced part of the CDR3 DNA is TGTGCCAGCGGTGATGTGGGGGGGCCGTATGAACAGTAC. It is translated as CASGDVGGPYEQY. From start to end, the CDR3 is CASGDVGGPYEQYF.

Notes on this clone: Gene names and germline refer to mouse. The read terminates 1 residue before the CDR3 end, so the remaining end is supplied by the germline J gene. The rearrangement joins TRBV24 to TRBJ1-2, with 8 bases that match TRBD1. Trimming took 3 bases from V and 4 from J; bases not matched to a gene: 4. Germline values: CDR1 KGHTA, CDR2 FRNEEI. This CDR3 has 14 amino acids. Partial CDR3 DNA: TGTGCCAGCAGTCTCCGGACAGGGACCTCCGACTACACC. Its translation: CASSLRTGTSDYT. The CDR3 as a whole reads CASSLRTGTSDYTF.

Notes on this clone: Mouse gene names and germline throughout. The CDR3 goes on 1 residue after the read ends, and that part is filled in from the germline J gene. The gene calls are TRBV12-2 and TRBJ2-7; 9 nucleotides line up with TRBD2. CDR1 SGHLS and CDR2 HYDKME come from the germline V gene. V trimming: 0 bases; J trimming: 4 bases; junction bases outside the gene matches: 6. The length of the CDR3 is 15 residues. The CDR3 protein is CASSLESGGGYEQYF. CDR3 bases read: TGTGCCAGCTCTCTCGAGTCTGGGGGGGGGTATGAACAGTAC.

On this clone itself: The gene names here belong to mouse. The read is 1 residue too short to cover the CDR3 end, so that end is filled in from the germline J gene. The J gene is TRBJ2-7, the V gene TRBV1; 11 positions match TRBD2. V shed 3 bases and J 3 bases; nucleotides not matched to a gene: 4. From germline, CDR1 is NSQYPW and CDR2 LRSPGD (reference sequence). The CDR3 runs 15 residues. CDR3 DNA, as far as it was read: TGCACCTGCAGTGCCCCCGGACTGGGGGGCTATGAACAGTAC. This sequence encodes CTCSAPGLGGYEQY. The CDR3 as a whole reads CTCSAPGLGGYEQYF.

With regard to this clone: Gene labels here are mouse ones. The sequenced fragment ends 1 residue before the CDR3 boundary, so the rest is inferred from the germline J gene. V gene TRBV13-1 combines with J gene TRBJ2-7; D is perhaps TRBD2 (7 bases). Germline loops: CDR1 NSHNY, CDR2 SYGAGN. This CDR3 is built from 14 residues. V was pared by 1 base and J by 4 bases, with 12 bases between. This chain's CDR3 is CASSDWGASYEQYF. The DNA read from the CDR3 is TGTGCCAGCAGTGATTGGGGGGCCAGTTATGAACAGTAC.

A word on this clone: Genes here carry mouse names. The read finishes 1 residue shy of the CDR3 end, and the germline J gene is used to complete it. This chain uses TRBV1 with TRBJ1-3; 7 nucleotides agree with TRBD1. CDR3 size: 15 residues. Germline-derived CDR1 and CDR2 are NSQYPW and LRSPGD (reference sequence). Unmatched junction bases numbered 3, after V lost 2 bases and J lost 2 bases. CDR3 DNA (partial): TGCACCTGCAGTGCATCAACAGGGGCTGGAAATACGCTCTAT. Residues: CTCSASTGAGNTLY. The full CDR3 reads CTCSASTGAGNTLYF.

Turning to this clone: All gene names here are mouse names. The observed sequence ends 1 residue before the CDR3 terminus, with the missing tail filled in from the germline J gene. J is TRBJ2-4 and V is TRBV13-1; 8 bases align to TRBD2. The CDR3 runs to 12 residues. Germline V gives CDR1 NSHNY, CDR2 SYGAGN. Germline trimming cut 3 bases from V and 6 bases from J; bases unmatched to any gene: 0. The CDR3 here is CASSVGGNTLYF. The CDR3 DNA, read in part, is TGTGCCAGCAGTGTGGGGGGGAACACCTTGTAC.

In the case of this clone: Mouse names are used for the genes. The part of the CDR3 DNA that was read is TGCACCTGCAGTGCTCAGACATCAAACTCCGACTACACC. It translates to CTCSAQTSNSDYT. The CDR3 in full is CTCSAQTSNSDYTF. V usage is TRBV1 and J usage is TRBJ1-2; D is uncertain. The CDR3 end lies 1 residue beyond the end of the read and is filled in from the germline J gene. CDR1 NSQYPW and CDR2 LRSPGD come from the germline V gene (reference sequence). The CDR3 sequence is 14 residues long. V lost 3 bases to trimming and J lost 0 bases, with 8 bases between them.

A remark on this clone: Germline and genes: mouse. The observed sequence ends 1 residue before the CDR3 terminus, with the missing tail filled in from the germline J gene. V usage is TRBV2 and J usage is TRBJ1-6, with D perhaps TRBD1 (5 bases). TRBJ1-6 is recorded as an ORF, its role being uncertain. The V gene lost 4 bases and the J gene lost 0 bases, with 7 bases spanning the gap. The CDR3 is 15 amino acids. The germline gives CDR1 LGHNA, CDR2 YSYQKL. The CDR3 bases that were read are TGTGCCAGCAGCCCGGGGACTTCCTATAATTCGCCCCTCTAC. Protein product: CASSPGTSYNSPLY. The full CDR3 reads CASSPGTSYNSPLYF.

Details on this clone: Germline and genes: mouse. The CDR3 end is not reached by the read, which stops 1 residue before it; the germline J gene fills it in. The V and J genes are TRBV20 and TRBJ2-7; D gene ambiguous. The CDR3 has 12 amino acids. Germline CDR1 GFQATS, CDR2 STVNSAI. Deletions cut 3 bases from V and 0 bases from J, with 6 bases between. CDR3 sequence: CGARSVSYEQYF. The CDR3 bases that were read are TGTGGTGCTAGATCAGTCTCCTATGAACAGTAC.